Shown below are 13 T cell receptor beta chains from a single sample sequenced in a study of blood T cell repertoires in COVID-19. The repertoire was sequenced with immunoSEQ multiplex PCR; TCRdb's copy has only in-frame clones and lacks some. There are over 100,000 clones in the sample; approximately 90% occur only once, and 0.95% to 1.3% lies in the top ten. The sample taken for sequencing was peripheral blood. These receptors were taken from a human donor in a cohort sampled during active COVID-19.

The V call is TRBV12-5, the J call TRBJ2-7; no firm D call. The CDR3 length is 16 residues. V lost 0 bases to trimming and J lost 0 bases, with 12 bases between them. From germline, CDR1 is LGHNT and CDR2 FRNRAP. The CDR3 DNA reads TGTGCTAGTGGTTTGGTTCTTGGCGGTAGCTCCTACGAGCAGTACTTC. It yields the protein CASGLVLGGSSYEQYF.

This chain connects TRBV7-2 to TRBJ1-2, with D perhaps matching TRBD1 (6 bases). The ends were cut back, 1 base at V and 8 bases at J, with 14 bases in the middle. Germline-derived CDR1 and CDR2 are SGHTA and FQGNSA. The CDR3 length is 14 residues. The CDR3 here is CASSLVEGVRGYTF. Written as DNA, the CDR3 is TGTGCCAGCAGCTTAGTAGAGGGGGTCCGGGGCTACACCTTC.

CDR3: CASGKRGGVETQYF. CDR3 coding DNA: TGTGCTAGTGGTAAGCGGGGCGGCGTGGAGACCCAGTACTTC. This sequence joins TRBV12-5 and TRBJ2-5; TRBD2 matches at 7 bases. Germline trimming cut 5 bases from V and 5 bases from J; bases unmatched to any gene: 8. This CDR3 spans 14 amino acids. Per the germline V gene, CDR1 is LGHNT and CDR2 is FRNRAP.

This clone was seen a handful of times. This chain links TRBV28 with TRBJ1-6, with D unclear. The CDR3 consists of 15 residues. The germline gives CDR1 MDHEN, CDR2 SYDVKM. With 3 bases removed from V and 9 bases from J, the gap between germline ends came to 15 bases. This chain's CDR3 is CASSLSGSGVSPLHF. The CDR3 nucleotides read TGTGCCAGCAGTTTGAGCGGGTCTGGTGTTTCACCCCTCCACTTT.

The genes are TRBV5-1 and TRBJ1-4; 9 positions agree with TRBD1. Germline V gene data show CDR1 as SGHRS and CDR2 as YFSETQ. CDR3 length: 15 amino acids. V shed 4 bases and J 5 bases; nucleotides not matched to a gene: 6. The CDR3 sequence is CASSKKTGGNEKLFF. CDR3 nucleotide sequence: TGCGCCAGCAGCAAAAAGACAGGGGGGAATGAAAAACTGTTTTTT.

In this sample, this clone turned up once. The rearrangement links TRBV21-1 to TRBJ2-3; the table's D call, TRBD2, has no DNA check behind it. TRBV21-1 is designated a pseudogene. This CDR3 is 18 amino acids long. CDR3 residues: CASSEISIAGGGTDTQYF. The CDR3 DNA follows: TGTGCCAGCAGCGAAATATCAATAGCGGGAGGAGGCACAGATACGCAGTATTTT.

V is TRBV12-3 or TRBV12-4 and J is TRBJ1-2; the D is unclear. This CDR3 spans 13 amino acids. With 4 bases removed from V and 5 bases from J, the gap between germline ends came to 11 bases. The CDR3 DNA sequence: TGTGCCAGCAGTTCGGCGGTGGTATATGGCTACACCTTC. Amino acid sequence: CASSSAVVYGYTF.

This clone has a single count. The J gene is TRBJ2-7, the V gene TRBV7-6; 8 bases fit TRBD1. This CDR3 spans 15 amino acids. V lost 1 base and J lost 3; bases outside the gene matches: 5. Germline V gene sequence: CDR1 SGHVS, CDR2 FNYEAQ. Written as DNA, the CDR3 is TGTGCCAGCAGCTTAGACCACAGGGGGAACTACGAGCAGTACTTC. This translates into CASSLDHRGNYEQYF. Full variable domain (outside the CDR3, taken from reference TRBV7-6 and TRBJ2-7): GAGVSQSPRYKVTKRGQDVALRCDPISGHVSLYWYRQALGQGPEFLTYFNYEAQQDKSGLPNDRFSAERPEGSISTLTIQRTEQRDSAMYRCASSLDHRGNYEQYFGPGTRLTVT.

The rearrangement joins TRBV14 to TRBJ2-5, with D perhaps matching TRBD1 (6 bases). Germline CDR1 SGHDN, CDR2 FVKESK. V lost 1 base, J lost 5 bases, and 20 bases lay in between. There are 17 residues in the CDR3. The CDR3 loop reads CASSQGRGDIRRETQYF. The CDR3 nucleotides read TGTGCCAGCAGCCAAGGACGAGGGGACATTAGGAGGGAGACCCAGTACTTC. The full variable domain, its missing parts supplied by reference TRBV14 and TRBJ2-5, is EAGVTQFPSHSVIEKGQTVTLRCDPISGHDNLYWYRRVMGKEIKFLLHFVKESKQDESGMPNNRFLAERTGGTYSTLKVQPAELEDSGVYFCASSQGRGDIRRETQYFGPGTRLLVL.

The V gene is TRBV9, the J gene TRBJ2-1; 15 bases agree with TRBD2. Trimming took 4 bases from V and 9 from J; bases not matched to a gene: 8. The CDR3 runs 16 residues. Germline loops: CDR1 SGDLS, CDR2 YYNGEE. The CDR3 region has the DNA TGTGCCAGCAGCTCACAGCCGGGACTAGCGGGAGGTGAGCAGTTCTTC. Its protein is CASSSQPGLAGGEQFF.

V usage is TRBV6-1 and J usage is TRBJ2-7, with 8 bases lining up with TRBD1. The CDR3 is made up of 15 amino acids. Looked up from germline, CDR1 is MNHNS and CDR2 is SASEGT. V lost 2 bases to trimming and J lost 0 bases; unmatched junction nucleotides: 3. CDR3 in DNA: TGTGCCAGCAGTGAAAGGGACAGGAGCTCCTACGAGCAGTACTTC. Translated, it gives CASSERDRSSYEQYF.

The chain is built from TRBV7-2 and TRBJ2-7; D unresolved. V lost 3 bases and J lost 0, with 9 bases in between. The CDR3 loop spans 14 amino acids. Germline CDR1 and CDR2: SGHTA and FQGNSA. The CDR3 DNA is TGTGCCAGCAGCTTCGCAGGTAACTCCTACGAGCAGTACTTC. This translates into CASSFAGNSYEQYF. The full variable domain, its missing parts supplied by reference TRBV7-2 and TRBJ2-7, is GAGVSQSPSNKVTEKGKDVELRCDPISGHTALYWYRQSLGQGLEFLIYFQGNSAPDKSGLPSDRFSAERTGGSVSTLTIQRTQQEDSAVYLCASSFAGNSYEQYFGPGTRLTVT.

This clone showed up just a few times. The chain uses TRBV25-1 and TRBJ2-7, with TRBD2 as a possible D gene (5 bases). Germline CDR1 is MGHDK and CDR2 is SYGVNS. This CDR3 region has 13 residues. Trimming shortened V by 7 bases and J by 1 base, and 11 bases separated the two germline ends. The CDR3 nucleotides read TGTGCCAGCACCAGTGGGAGATCCTACGAGCAGTACTTC. As protein: CASTSGRSYEQYF.